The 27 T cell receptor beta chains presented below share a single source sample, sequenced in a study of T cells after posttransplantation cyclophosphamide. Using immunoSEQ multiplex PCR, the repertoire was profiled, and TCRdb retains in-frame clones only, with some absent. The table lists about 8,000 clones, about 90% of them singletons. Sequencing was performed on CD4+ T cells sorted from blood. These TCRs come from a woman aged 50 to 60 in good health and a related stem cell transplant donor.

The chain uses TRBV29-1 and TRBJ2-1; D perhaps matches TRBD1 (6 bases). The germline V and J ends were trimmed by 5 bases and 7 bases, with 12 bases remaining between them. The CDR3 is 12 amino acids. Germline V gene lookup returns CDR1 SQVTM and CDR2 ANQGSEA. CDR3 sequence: CSVQKGGNEQFF. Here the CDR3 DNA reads TGCAGCGTTCAGAAAGGGGGAAATGAGCAGTTCTTC.

CDR3: CASSMQGSSSGANVLTF. As DNA, the CDR3 is TGTGCCAGTAGTATGCAGGGTTCCTCCTCTGGGGCCAACGTCCTGACTTTC. This chain joins TRBV19 and TRBJ2-6, with a possible D match to TRBD1 (5 bases). The CDR3 runs 17 residues. V was cut by 3 bases and J by 0 bases, with 12 bases left in between. Germline CDR1 LNHDA, CDR2 SQIVND (reference sequence).

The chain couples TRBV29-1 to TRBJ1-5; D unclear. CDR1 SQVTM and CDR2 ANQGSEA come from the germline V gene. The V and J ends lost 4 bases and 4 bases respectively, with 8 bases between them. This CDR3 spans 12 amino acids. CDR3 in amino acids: CSVGGSNQPQHF. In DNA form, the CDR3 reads TGCAGCGTTGGAGGCTCAAATCAGCCCCAGCATTTT.

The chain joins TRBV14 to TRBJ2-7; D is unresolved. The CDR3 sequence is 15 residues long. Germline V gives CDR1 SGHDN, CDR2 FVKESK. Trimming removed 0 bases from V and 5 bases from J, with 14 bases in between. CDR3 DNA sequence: TGTGCCAGCAGCCAAGATTACGGCAGGTTGGACGAGCAGTACTTC. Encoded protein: CASSQDYGRLDEQYF.

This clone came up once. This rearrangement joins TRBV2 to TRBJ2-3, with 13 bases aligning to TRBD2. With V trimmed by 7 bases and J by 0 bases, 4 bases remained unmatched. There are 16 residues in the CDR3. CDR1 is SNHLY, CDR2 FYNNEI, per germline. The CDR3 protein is CASTGTSGESTDTQYF. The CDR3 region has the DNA TGTGCCAGCACTGGGACTAGCGGGGAGAGCACAGATACGCAGTATTTT.

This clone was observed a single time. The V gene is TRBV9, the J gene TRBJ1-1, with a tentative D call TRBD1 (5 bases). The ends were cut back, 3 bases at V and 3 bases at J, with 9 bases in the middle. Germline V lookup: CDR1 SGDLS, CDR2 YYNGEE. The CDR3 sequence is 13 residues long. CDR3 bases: TGTGCCAGCAGCGCCAGGGTTTACACTGAAGCTTTCTTT. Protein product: CASSARVYTEAFF.

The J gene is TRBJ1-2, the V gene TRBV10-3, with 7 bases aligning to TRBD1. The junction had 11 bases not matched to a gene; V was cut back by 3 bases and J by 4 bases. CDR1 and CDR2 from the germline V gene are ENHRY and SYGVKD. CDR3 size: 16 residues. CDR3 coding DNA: TGTGCCATCAGTGATGTCTCCAACAGGGGCTTCTATGGCTACACCTTC. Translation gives CAISDVSNRGFYGYTF.

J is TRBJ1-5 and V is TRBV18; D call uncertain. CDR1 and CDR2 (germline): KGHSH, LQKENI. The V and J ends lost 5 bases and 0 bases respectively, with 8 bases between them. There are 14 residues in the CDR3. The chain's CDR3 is CASSGQDSNQPQHF. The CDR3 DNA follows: TGTGCCAGCTCAGGGCAGGATAGCAATCAGCCCCAGCATTTT.

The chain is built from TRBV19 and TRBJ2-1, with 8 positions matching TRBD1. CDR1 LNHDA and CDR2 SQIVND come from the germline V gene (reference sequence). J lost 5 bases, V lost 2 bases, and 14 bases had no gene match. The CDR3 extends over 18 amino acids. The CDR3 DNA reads TGTGCCAGTAGTATACCTCCCCGACAGGGGTTTTTGAACAATGAGCAGTTCTTC. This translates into CASSIPPRQGFLNNEQFF.

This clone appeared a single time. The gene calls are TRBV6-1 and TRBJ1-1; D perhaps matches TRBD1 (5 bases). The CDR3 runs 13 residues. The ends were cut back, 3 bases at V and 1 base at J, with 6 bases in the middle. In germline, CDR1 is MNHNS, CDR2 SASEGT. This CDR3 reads CASSDGGNTEAFF. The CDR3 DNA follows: TGTGCCAGCAGTGACGGGGGGAACACTGAAGCTTTCTTT.

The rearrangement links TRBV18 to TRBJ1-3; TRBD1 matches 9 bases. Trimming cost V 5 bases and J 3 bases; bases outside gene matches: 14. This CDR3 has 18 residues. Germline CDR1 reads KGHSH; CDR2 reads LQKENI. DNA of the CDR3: TGTGCCAGCTCAGCAATGAGGACAGGGGCCACGGGTGGAAACACCATATATTTT. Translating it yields CASSAMRTGATGGNTIYF. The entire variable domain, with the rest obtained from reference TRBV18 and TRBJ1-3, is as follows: NAGVMQNPRHLVRRRGQEARLRCSPMKGHSHVYWYRQLPEEGLKFMVYLQKENIIDESGMPKERFSAEFPKEGPSILRIQQVVRGDSAAYFCASSAMRTGATGGNTIYFGEGSWLTVV.

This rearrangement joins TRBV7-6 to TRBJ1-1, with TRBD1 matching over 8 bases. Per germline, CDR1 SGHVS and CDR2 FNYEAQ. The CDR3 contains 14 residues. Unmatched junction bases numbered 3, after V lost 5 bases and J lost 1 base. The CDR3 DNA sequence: TGTGCCAGCAGCCCAGGGGGCCCGAACACTGAAGCTTTCTTT. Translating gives CASSPGGPNTEAFF.

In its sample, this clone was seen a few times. Here the CDR3 reads CASSPQGLWEKLFF. CDR3 coding DNA: TGTGCCAGCAGCCCACAGGGGTTATGGGAAAAACTGTTTTTT. This rearrangement joins TRBV9 to TRBJ1-4, with 7 bases lining up with TRBD1. Germline CDR1 reads SGDLS; CDR2 reads YYNGEE. This CDR3 contains 14 residues. The J segment lost 8 bases and the V segment lost 4 bases, leaving 8 bases of the junction unmatched.

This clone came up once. The CDR3 loop reads CASSQAPPTSVFTDTQYF. The CDR3 DNA reads as TGTGCCAGCAGCCAAGCGCCCCCTACCAGCGTCTTCACAGATACGCAGTATTTT. The chain carries TRBV4-2 and TRBJ2-3; D ambiguous. Per germline, CDR1 LGHNA and CDR2 YNFKEQ. The CDR3 is made up of 18 amino acids. Trimming pared 1 base from V and 2 bases from J, leaving 19 bases between.

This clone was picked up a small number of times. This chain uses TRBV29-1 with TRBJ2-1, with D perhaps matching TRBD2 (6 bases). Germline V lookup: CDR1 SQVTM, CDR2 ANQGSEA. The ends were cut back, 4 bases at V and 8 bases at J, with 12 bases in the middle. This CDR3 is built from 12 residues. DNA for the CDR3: TGCAGCGTTGTCGGGGGTATCGATGAGCAGTTCTTC. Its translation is CSVVGGIDEQFF.

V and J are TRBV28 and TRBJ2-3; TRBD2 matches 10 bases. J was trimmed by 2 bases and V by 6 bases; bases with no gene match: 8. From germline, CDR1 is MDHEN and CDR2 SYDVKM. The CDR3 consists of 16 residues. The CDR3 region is CASRGASGSYTDTQYF. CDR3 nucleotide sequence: TGTGCCAGCAGAGGAGCTAGCGGGAGTTACACAGATACGCAGTATTTT.

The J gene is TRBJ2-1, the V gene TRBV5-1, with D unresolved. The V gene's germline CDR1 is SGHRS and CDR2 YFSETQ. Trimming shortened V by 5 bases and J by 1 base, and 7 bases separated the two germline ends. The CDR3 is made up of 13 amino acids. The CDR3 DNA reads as TGCGCCAGCAGATTAATGTCCTACAATGAGCAGTTCTTC. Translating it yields CASRLMSYNEQFF.

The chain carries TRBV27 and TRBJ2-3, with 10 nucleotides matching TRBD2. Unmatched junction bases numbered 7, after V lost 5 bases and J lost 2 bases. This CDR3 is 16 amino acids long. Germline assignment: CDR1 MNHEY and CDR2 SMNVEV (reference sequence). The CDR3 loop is CASSPRTSGYTDTQYF. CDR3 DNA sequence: TGTGCCAGCAGTCCAAGGACTAGCGGATACACAGATACGCAGTATTTT.

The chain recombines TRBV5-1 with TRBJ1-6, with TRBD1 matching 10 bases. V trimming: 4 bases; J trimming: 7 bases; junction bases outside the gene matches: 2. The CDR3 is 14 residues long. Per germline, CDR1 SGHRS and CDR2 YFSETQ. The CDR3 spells CASSQGQGNSPLHF. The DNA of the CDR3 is TGCGCCAGCAGCCAGGGACAGGGGAATTCACCCCTCCACTTT.

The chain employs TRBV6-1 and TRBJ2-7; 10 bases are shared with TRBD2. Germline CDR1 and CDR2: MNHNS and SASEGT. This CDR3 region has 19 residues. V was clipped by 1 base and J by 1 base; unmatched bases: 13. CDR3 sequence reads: CASSEGGPGLAGASYEQYF. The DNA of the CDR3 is TGTGCCAGCAGTGAAGGGGGTCCTGGCCTAGCGGGAGCTTCCTACGAGCAGTACTTC.

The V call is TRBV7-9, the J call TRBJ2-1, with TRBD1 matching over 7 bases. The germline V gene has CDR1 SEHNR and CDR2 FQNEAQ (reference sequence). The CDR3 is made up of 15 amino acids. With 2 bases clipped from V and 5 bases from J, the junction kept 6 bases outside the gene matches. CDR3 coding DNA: TGTGCCAGCAGCTTACCCTACAGGGGAGACAATGAGCAGTTCTTC. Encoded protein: CASSLPYRGDNEQFF. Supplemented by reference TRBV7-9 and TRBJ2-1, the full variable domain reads DTGVSQNPRHKITKRGQNVTFRCDPISEHNRLYWYRQTLGQGPEFLTYFQNEAQLEKSRLLSDRFSAERPKGSFSTLEIQRTEQGDSAMYLCASSLPYRGDNEQFFGPGTRLTVL.

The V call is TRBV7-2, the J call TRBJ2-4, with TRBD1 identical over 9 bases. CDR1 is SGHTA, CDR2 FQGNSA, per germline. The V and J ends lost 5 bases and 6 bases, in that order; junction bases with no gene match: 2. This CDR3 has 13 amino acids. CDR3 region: CASSQGQGNIQYF. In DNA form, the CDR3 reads TGTGCCAGCAGCCAGGGACAGGGAAACATTCAGTACTTC.

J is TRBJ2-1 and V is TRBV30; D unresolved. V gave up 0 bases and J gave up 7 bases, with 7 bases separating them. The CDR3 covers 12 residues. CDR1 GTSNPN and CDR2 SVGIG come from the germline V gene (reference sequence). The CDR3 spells CAWSVNENEQFF. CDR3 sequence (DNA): TGTGCCTGGAGTGTAAATGAGAATGAGCAGTTCTTC.

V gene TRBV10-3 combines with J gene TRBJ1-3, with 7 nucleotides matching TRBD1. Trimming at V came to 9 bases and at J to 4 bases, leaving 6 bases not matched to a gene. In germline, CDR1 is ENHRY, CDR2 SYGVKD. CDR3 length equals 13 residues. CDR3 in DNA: TGTGCCATGAAGGGGGCGGGAGGAAACACCATATATTTT. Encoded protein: CAMKGAGGNTIYF.

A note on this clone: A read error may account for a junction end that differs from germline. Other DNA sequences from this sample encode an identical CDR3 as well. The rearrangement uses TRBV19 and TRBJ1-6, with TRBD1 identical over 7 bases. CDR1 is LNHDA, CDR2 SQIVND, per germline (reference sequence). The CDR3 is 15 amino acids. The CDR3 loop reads CASSTSGTENSPLHF. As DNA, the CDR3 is TGTGCCAGTAGTACCTCCGGGACAGAAAATTCCCCCCTCCACTTT.

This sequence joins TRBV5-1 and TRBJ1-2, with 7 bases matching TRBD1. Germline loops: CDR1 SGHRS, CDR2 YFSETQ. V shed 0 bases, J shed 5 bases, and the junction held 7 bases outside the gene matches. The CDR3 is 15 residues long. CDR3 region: CASSLGGQQSYGYTF. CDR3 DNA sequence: TGCGCCAGCAGCTTGGGGGGACAGCAGTCGTATGGCTACACCTTC.

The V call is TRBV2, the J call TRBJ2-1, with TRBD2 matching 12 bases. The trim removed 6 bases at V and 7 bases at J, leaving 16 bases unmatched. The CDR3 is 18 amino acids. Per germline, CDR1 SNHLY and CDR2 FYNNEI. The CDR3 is CASSPRLAGGPGANEQFF. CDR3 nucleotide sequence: TGTGCCAGCAGCCCCCGGCTAGCGGGAGGGCCGGGTGCTAATGAGCAGTTCTTC.